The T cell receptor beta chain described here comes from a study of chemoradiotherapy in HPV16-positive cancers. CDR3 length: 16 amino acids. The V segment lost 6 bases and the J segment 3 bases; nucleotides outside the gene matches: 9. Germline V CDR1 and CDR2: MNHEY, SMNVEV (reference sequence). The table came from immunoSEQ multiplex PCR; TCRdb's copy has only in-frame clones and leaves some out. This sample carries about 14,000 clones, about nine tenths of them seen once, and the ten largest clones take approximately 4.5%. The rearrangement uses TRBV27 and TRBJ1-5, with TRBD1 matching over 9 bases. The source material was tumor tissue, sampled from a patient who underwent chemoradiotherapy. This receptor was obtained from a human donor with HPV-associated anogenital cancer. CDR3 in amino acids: CASRRAGQGYNQPQHF. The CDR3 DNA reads TGTGCCAGCAGGCGAGCGGGACAGGGATACAATCAGCCCCAGCATTTT.